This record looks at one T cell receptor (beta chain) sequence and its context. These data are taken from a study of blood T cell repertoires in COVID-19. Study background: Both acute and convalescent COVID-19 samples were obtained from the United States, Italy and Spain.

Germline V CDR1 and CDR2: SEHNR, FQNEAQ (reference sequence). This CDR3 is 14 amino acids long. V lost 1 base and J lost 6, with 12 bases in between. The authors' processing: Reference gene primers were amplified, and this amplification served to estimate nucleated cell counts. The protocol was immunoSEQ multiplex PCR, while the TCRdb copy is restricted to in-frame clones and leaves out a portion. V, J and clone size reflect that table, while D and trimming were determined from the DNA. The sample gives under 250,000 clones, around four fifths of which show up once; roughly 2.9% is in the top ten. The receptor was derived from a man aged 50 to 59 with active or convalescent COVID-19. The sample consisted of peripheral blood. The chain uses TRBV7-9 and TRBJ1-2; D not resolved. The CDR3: CASSLVRGGHGYTF. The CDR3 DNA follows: TGTGCCAGCAGCTTAGTTCGTGGAGGGCATGGCTACACCTTC. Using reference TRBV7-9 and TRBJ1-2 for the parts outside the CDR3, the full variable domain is DTGVSQNPRHKITKRGQNVTFRCDPISEHNRLYWYRQTLGQGPEFLTYFQNEAQLEKSRLLSDRFSAERPKGSFSTLEIQRTEQGDSAMYLCASSLVRGGHGYTFGSGTRLTVV.